The rows below give T cell receptor beta chains drawn from one sample of a study of identical twins. TCRdb passed the 5' RACE reads through MiXCR, listing each CDR3 protein once. In the table there are 350,000 to 500,000 distinct CDR3 sequences, under 20% of which are singletons. Sequenced sample: naive T cells sorted from blood. These receptor sequences come from a man in his fifties in good health. Each CDR3 is given with its conserved first and last residue. A D gene is named only where the DNA matches it firmly. Rows may omit the clone size; those that give it use once, few, many or a size class.

>TRBD1|many|TRBV7-8|TRBJ1-2
CASSLVGQGALNYGYTF
TGTGCCAGCAGCTTAGTGGGGCAGGGGGCGCTTAACTATGGCTACACCTTC
>NA|NA|TRBV20-1|TRBJ1-4
CSARQTTNEKLFF
TGCAGTGCTAGACAGACAACTAATGAAAAACTGTTTTTT
>NA|NA|TRBV5-1|TRBJ1-2
CASSHYMDGYTF
TGCGCCAGCAGCCACTACATGGATGGCTACACCTTC
>NA|NA|TRBV7-9|TRBJ1-3
CASSLGDVGGNTIYF
TGTGCCAGCAGCCTAGGGGACGTCGGGGGAAACACCATATATTTT
>NA|NA|TRBV6-1|TRBJ2-1
CASSGGLAGNEQFF
TGTGCCAGCAGTGGGGGACTGGCCGGCAATGAGCAGTTCTTC
>NA|NA|TRBV29-1|TRBJ2-1
CGALSVSSYNEQFF
TGCGGCGCCTTATCAGTTAGCTCCTACAATGAGCAGTTCTTC
>NA|NA|TRBV18|TRBJ1-4
CASSPRQRNEKLFF
TGTGCCAGCTCACCGAGACAAAGGAATGAAAAACTGTTTTTT
>NA|many|TRBV7-2|TRBJ2-7
CASSHRDGSYEQYF
TGTGCCAGCAGCCACAGGGACGGTTCCTACGAGCAGTACTTC
>NA|NA|TRBV5-1|TRBJ2-1
CATSGGERYNEQFF
TGCGCCACCTCCGGAGGGGAGAGATACAATGAGCAGTTCTTC
>NA|NA|TRBV9|TRBJ1-6
CASSVSRADSPLHF
TGTGCCAGCAGCGTCAGCAGGGCTGATTCACCCCTCCACTTT
>TRBD2|NA|TRBV15|TRBJ2-5
CATSFRTSGLKETQYF
TGTGCCACCAGCTTTCGGACTAGCGGGCTCAAAGAGACCCAGTACTTC
>TRBD2|NA|TRBV6-2/TRBV6-3|TRBJ2-5
CASSPAARGGYETQYF
TGTGCCAGCAGCCCCGCGGCGCGGGGGGGCTATGAGACCCAGTACTTC
>NA|many|TRBV28|TRBJ2-3
CASSHHGEGTDTQYF
TGTGCCAGCAGTCACCACGGGGAGGGCACAGATACGCAGTATTTT
>NA|many|TRBV5-1|TRBJ2-7
CASSLTGASYEQYF
TGCGCCAGCAGCTTAACAGGCGCTTCCTACGAGCAGTACTTC
>TRBD1|few|TRBV7-9|TRBJ2-7
CASSSTGTGNYEQYF
TGTGCCAGCAGCTCGACCGGGACAGGGAACTACGAGCAGTACTTC
>NA|few|TRBV25-1|TRBJ2-5
CASSDPRQRRETQYF
TGTGCCAGCAGTGATCCTCGACAGAGGAGAGAGACCCAGTACTTC
>NA|few|TRBV9|TRBJ2-3
CASSVIGADTQYF
TGTGCCAGCAGCGTAATAGGAGCCGATACGCAGTATTTT
>NA|NA|TRBV7-6|TRBJ1-2
CASSLAMGAGPSANYGYTF
TGTGCCAGCAGCTTAGCGATGGGGGCAGGGCCTTCAGCTAACTATGGCTACACCTTC
>NA|many|TRBV20-1|TRBJ2-7
CSGLGRGQISYEQYF
TGCAGTGGCCTAGGTCGCGGACAGATTTCCTACGAGCAGTACTTC
>NA|many|TRBV12-3/TRBV12-4|TRBJ1-1
CASRTGLTEAFF
TGTGCCAGCAGAACAGGGCTGACTGAAGCTTTCTTT